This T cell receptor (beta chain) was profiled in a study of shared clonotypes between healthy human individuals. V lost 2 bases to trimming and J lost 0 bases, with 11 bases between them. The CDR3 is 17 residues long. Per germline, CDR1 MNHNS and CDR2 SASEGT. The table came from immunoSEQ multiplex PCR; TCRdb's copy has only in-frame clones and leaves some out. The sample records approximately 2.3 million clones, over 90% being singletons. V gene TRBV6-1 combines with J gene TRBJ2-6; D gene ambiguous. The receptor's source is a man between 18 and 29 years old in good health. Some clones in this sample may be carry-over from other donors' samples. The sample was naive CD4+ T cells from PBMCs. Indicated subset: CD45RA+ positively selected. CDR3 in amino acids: CASSESGTHSGANVLTF. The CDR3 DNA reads TGTGCCAGCAGTGAATCGGGCACGCACTCTGGGGCCAACGTCCTGACTTTC.